Shown below are 13 T cell receptor beta chains from a single sample sequenced in a study of T cells in Graves' hyperthyroidism and ophthalmopathy (dated 2019 in TCRdb). Libraries were constructed by multiplex PCR. TCRdb names Illumina HiSeq 2000 as the instrument used. TCR beta CDR3 regions were amplified from RNA transcripts. For the first round of RT-PCR on the TCR CDR3, the HTBI primer set was used together with the Qiagen OneStep RT-PCR kit. TCRdb took the public reads, trimmed them with fastp at Q25, ran MiXCR for clone calling and kept in-frame beta chains. One record per CDR3 amino acid sequence lists the most common genes and DNA. This sample gives 490,000 or so distinct CDR3 sequences in total; approximately 22% of them show up just once. The ten largest clonotypes hold under 55% of the sample. The sequenced sample consisted of blood. The receptors derive from an older woman with Graves' ophthalmopathy.

CDR3 sequence: CASSSYRGAYEQYF. The CDR3 DNA reads TGTGCCAGCAGTTCATACAGGGGTGCCTACGAGCAGTACTTC. The chain employs TRBV27 and TRBJ2-7; 7 nucleotides align to TRBD1. The junction had 5 bases not matched to a gene; V was cut back by 4 bases and J by 2 bases. CDR1 is MNHEY, CDR2 SMNVEV, per germline (reference sequence). The CDR3 has 14 residues.

The chain joins TRBV2 to TRBJ2-7; D perhaps matches TRBD1 (6 bases). The CDR3 is made up of 11 amino acids. Germline loops: CDR1 SNHLY, CDR2 FYNNEI. Deletions cut 7 bases from V and 4 bases from J, with 8 bases between. The CDR3 DNA sequence: TGTGCCAGCAACGACAGGTACGAGCAGTACTTC. Translation gives CASNDRYEQYF. Supplemented by reference TRBV2 and TRBJ2-7, the full variable domain reads EPEVTQTPSHQVTQMGQEVILRCVPISNHLYFYWYRQILGQKVEFLVSFYNNEISEKSEIFDDQFSVERPDGSNFTLKIRSTKLEDSAMYFCASNDRYEQYFGPGTRLTVT.

J is TRBJ1-5 and V is TRBV12-3 or TRBV12-4; tentatively, D is TRBD1 (6 bases). This CDR3 has 14 amino acids. The V end was cut by 2 bases, the J end by 5 bases, with 10 bases between. For the CDR3, the DNA is TGTGCCAGCAGTTTATCAGGGGCAGATCAGCCCCAGCATTTT. Residues: CASSLSGADQPQHF.

The J gene is TRBJ2-1, the V gene TRBV7-6, with D perhaps TRBD2 (6 bases). This CDR3 is 16 amino acids long. Germline CDR1 and CDR2: SGHVS and FNYEAQ. The V gene lost 1 base and the J gene lost 7 bases, with 17 bases spanning the gap. CDR3 sequence: CASSLERAGKDNEQFF. CDR3 coding DNA: TGTGCCAGCAGCTTAGAAAGGGCGGGAAAGGATAATGAGCAGTTCTTC.

The rearrangement uses TRBV20-1 and TRBJ2-7, with TRBD1 matching over 8 bases. This CDR3 region has 14 residues. Trimming removed 6 bases from V and 3 bases from J; junction bases left unmatched: 10. Germline assignment: CDR1 DFQATT and CDR2 SNEGSKA (reference sequence). The DNA of the CDR3 is TGCAGTGCCACCTCGACAGGGGCTAACTACGAGCAGTACTTC. Translated: CSATSTGANYEQYF.

In this sample, this clonotype turned up a few times. The chain links TRBV15 to TRBJ2-7; D is perhaps TRBD2 (6 bases). Germline CDR1 is LNHNV and CDR2 is YYDKDF (reference sequence). Trimming cost V 4 bases and J 0 bases, with 13 bases left between them. This CDR3 has 15 amino acids. CDR3 sequence: CATSIGRGSSYEQYF. CDR3 nucleotide sequence: TGTGCCACCAGCATCGGACGGGGGAGCTCCTACGAGCAGTACTTC.

At least ten counts were recorded for this clonotype. The V and J genes are TRBV3-1 and TRBJ2-7; TRBD1 matches 10 bases. The CDR3 sequence is 15 residues long. CDR1 LGHDT and CDR2 YNNKEL come from the germline V gene (reference sequence). J lost 2 bases, V lost 2 bases, and 3 bases had no gene match. CDR3 in amino acids: CASSQTGTGAYEQYF. The CDR3 bases are TGTGCCAGCAGCCAAACCGGGACAGGGGCCTACGAGCAGTACTTC.

The gene calls are TRBV7-2 and TRBJ2-7; TRBD2 matches at 11 bases. V trimming: 5 bases; J trimming: 5 bases; junction bases outside the gene matches: 8. The germline V gene encodes CDR1 SGHTA and CDR2 FQGNSA. The CDR3 runs to 15 residues. The CDR3 sequence: CASSPSTSGSHEQYF. CDR3 bases: TGTGCCAGCAGCCCCTCAACTAGCGGGAGCCACGAGCAGTACTTC.

This clonotype was counted between two and nine times. The rearrangement uses TRBV7-9 and TRBJ2-3; possibly TRBD2 for D (6 bases). The CDR3 contains 15 residues. Trimming took 5 bases from V and 2 from J, leaving 14 bases between them. CDR1 is SEHNR, CDR2 FQNEAQ, per germline (reference sequence). The CDR3 DNA reads TGTGCCAGCAGCCCGCTAGGGACTCACACAGATACGCAGTATTTT. Its translation is CASSPLGTHTDTQYF.

Only a few counts were recorded for this clonotype. This chain uses TRBV6-1 with TRBJ1-1; D is uncertain. V was trimmed by 3 bases and J by 1 base, leaving 21 bases between them. This CDR3 has 18 residues. Germline V gives CDR1 MNHNS, CDR2 SASEGT. The CDR3 region is CASSDFGIGVGRNTEAFF. The CDR3 nucleotides are TGTGCCAGCAGTGATTTTGGGATAGGCGTGGGAAGGAACACTGAAGCTTTCTTT.

Many counts were recorded for this clonotype. At one of its ends the junction is not consistent with the germline gene, which may arise from a read error. The rearrangement joins TRBV11-2 to TRBJ2-5; 7 positions match TRBD1. In germline, CDR1 is SGHAT, CDR2 FQNNGV. The CDR3 totals 13 residues. The CDR3 is CASAQGLREAQYF. The CDR3 DNA is TGTGCCAGCGCACAGGGGCTAAGAGAGGCCCAGTACTTC.

The table lists this clonotype with a few counts. One junction end does not reproduce the germline sequence, and a read error may be involved. This sequence joins TRBV5-1 and TRBJ1-1, with 10 nucleotides matching TRBD1. The CDR3 runs 15 residues. Germline lookup yields CDR1 SGHRS and CDR2 YFSETQ. The CDR3 DNA sequence: TGCGCCAGCAGCTCCCAAACGGGGACAGGGGCCCGCTCTGTCTTT. This encodes CASSSQTGTGARSVF.

This clonotype was detected a few times. The rearrangement joins TRBV6-6 to TRBJ1-3, with D possibly matching TRBD1 (6 bases). CDR1 is MNHNY and CDR2 is SVGAGI in the germline V gene (reference sequence). The CDR3 loop spans 14 amino acids. V shed 2 bases and J shed 3 bases, with 8 bases lying between them. Here the CDR3 DNA reads TGTGCCAGCAGTTACCGGACAGATGGAAACACCATATATTTT. As protein: CASSYRTDGNTIYF.